What follows are 21 T cell receptor beta chains derived from one specimen sequenced in a study of blood T cell repertoires in COVID-19. Sequenced by immunoSEQ multiplex PCR; TCRdb stores in-frame clones only, minus some. The sample contains around 45,000 clones, roughly 90% of which appear only once. The sample consisted of peripheral blood. These receptors were obtained from a human donor in a cohort sampled during active COVID-19.

The chain links TRBV7-8 to TRBJ2-7, with D possibly being TRBD1 (6 bases). This CDR3 comprises 14 residues. V lost 8 bases and J lost 0, with 14 bases in between. The germline V gene has CDR1 SGHVS and CDR2 FQNEAQ. CDR3 DNA: TGTGCCAGCTCCCGGACAGTAGCCTCCTACGAGCAGTACTTC. Translating it yields CASSRTVASYEQYF.

CDR3 DNA: TGTGCCAGCAGCAGAGGTAGCAATCAGCCCCAGCATTTT. Translated, it gives CASSRGSNQPQHF. The V call is TRBV7-2, the J call TRBJ1-5; D gene unclear. The CDR3 is 13 amino acids. The V end lost 5 bases, the J end lost 0 bases, and 5 bases lay between the germline ends. From germline, CDR1 is SGHTA and CDR2 FQGNSA.

The CDR3 DNA sequence: TGTGCCAGCTCACCACGGGCCAGCGGGCCCTACGAGCAGTACTTC. Amino acids: CASSPRASGPYEQYF. The chain combines TRBV18 with TRBJ2-7, with TRBD2 as a possible D gene (6 bases). This CDR3 has 15 residues. Looked up from germline, CDR1 is KGHSH and CDR2 is LQKENI. The V and J ends lost 1 base and 2 bases respectively, with 12 bases between them.

The chain couples TRBV11-1 to TRBJ2-5, with TRBD1 identical over 11 bases. J gave up 2 bases and V 5 bases, and 4 bases lay outside the gene matches. In germline, CDR1 is SGHAT, CDR2 FQDESV (reference sequence). The CDR3 is 15 amino acids. The CDR3 region is CASSVGTGGQETQYF. CDR3 nucleotide sequence: TGTGCCAGCAGCGTCGGGACAGGGGGGCAAGAGACCCAGTACTTC.

The gene calls are TRBV19 and TRBJ1-2; D is perhaps TRBD1 (6 bases). CDR3 size: 13 residues. V was clipped by 9 bases and J by 5 bases, with 16 bases between them. CDR1 is LNHDA, CDR2 SQIVND, per germline (reference sequence). The CDR3 loop is CASRLGGLYGYTF. In DNA, the CDR3 is TGTGCCAGCAGGTTGGGGGGGCTTTATGGCTACACCTTC. The variable domain in full, with the rest retrieved from reference TRBV19 and TRBJ1-2, is DGGITQSPKYLFRKEGQNVTLSCEQNLNHDAMYWYRQDPGQGLRLIYYSQIVNDFQKGDIAEGYSVSREKKESFPLTVTSAQKNPTAFYLCASRLGGLYGYTFGSGTRLTVV.

This clone has a single count. This sequence joins TRBV5-1 and TRBJ2-7; a possible D gene is TRBD1 (5 bases). With 6 bases removed from V and 0 bases from J, the gap between germline ends came to 13 bases. Germline assignment: CDR1 SGHRS and CDR2 YFSETQ. This CDR3 is 14 amino acids long. CDR3 in DNA: TGCGCCAGCACCCAGGGCGACGACTCCTACGAGCAGTACTTC. Amino acids: CASTQGDDSYEQYF.

The chain recombines TRBV3-1 (or the pseudogene TRBV3-2) with TRBJ2-7, with 9 bases aligning to TRBD1. Germline-derived CDR1 and CDR2 are LGHDT and YNNKEL (reference sequence). The V and J ends lost 2 bases and 4 bases, in that order; junction bases with no gene match: 12. The CDR3 extends over 17 amino acids. The CDR3 DNA reads TGTGCCAGCAGCCAATTCGGCTCTCGCGGGACAGGGTACGAGCAGTACTTC. Its translation: CASSQFGSRGTGYEQYF.

The J gene is TRBJ2-3, the V gene TRBV27, with 11 bases that match TRBD2. Germline V gene data show CDR1 as MNHEY and CDR2 as SMNVEV (reference sequence). The junction had 7 bases not matched to a gene; V was cut back by 4 bases and J by 4 bases. CDR3 size: 16 residues. This CDR3 reads CASSSSGGTRPDTQYF. Written as DNA, the CDR3 is TGTGCCAGCAGTTCTAGCGGGGGGACTAGACCAGATACGCAGTATTTT.

The rearrangement joins TRBV7-3 to TRBJ2-3; 16 bases align to TRBD2. J gave up 7 bases and V 4 bases, and 8 bases lay outside the gene matches. CDR1 is SGHTA and CDR2 is FQGTGA in the germline V gene. The CDR3 runs 17 residues. The CDR3 DNA reads as TGTGCCAGCAGCTCTCCTGAGGGACTAGCGGGGGGGCATACGCAGTATTTT. Translation: CASSSPEGLAGGHTQYF.

The rearrangement joins TRBV29-1 to TRBJ1-2, with D possibly being TRBD1 (5 bases). This CDR3 spans 12 amino acids. V lost 7 bases, J lost 2 bases, and 11 bases lay in between. Germline CDR1 SQVTM, CDR2 ANQGSEA. The chain's CDR3 is CSEGGGNYGYTF. The CDR3 nucleotides are TGCAGCGAGGGTGGGGGGAACTATGGCTACACCTTC.

The chain links TRBV7-3 to TRBJ2-1; D may be TRBD2 (6 bases). The V end was cut by 5 bases, the J end by 5 bases, with 16 bases between. The CDR3 spans 15 residues. Germline lookup yields CDR1 SGHTA and CDR2 FQGTGA. The CDR3 here is CASSLPAGLNNEQFF. CDR3 DNA: TGTGCCAGCAGCCTCCCAGCGGGCCTTAACAATGAGCAGTTCTTC.

V gene TRBV29-1 combines with J gene TRBJ2-1, with 10 bases aligning to TRBD1. Trimming took 5 bases from V and 7 from J; bases not matched to a gene: 17. The CDR3 loop spans 17 amino acids. Germline CDR1 SQVTM, CDR2 ANQGSEA. The CDR3 here is CSVPPWPTGGFRNEQFF. CDR3 in DNA: TGCAGCGTTCCACCCTGGCCGACAGGGGGCTTTAGAAATGAGCAGTTCTTC.

This clone was counted once. The rearrangement joins TRBV15 to TRBJ2-4; D possibly corresponds to TRBD2 (6 bases). Trimming shortened V by 5 bases and J by 1 base, and 18 bases separated the two germline ends. The CDR3 length is 17 residues. In germline, CDR1 is LNHNV, CDR2 YYDKDF (reference sequence). The CDR3 nucleotides are TGTGCCACCAGCGGTCATCGCGGGGCCGGGGCCAAAAACATTCAGTACTTC. Residues: CATSGHRGAGAKNIQYF.

V and J are TRBV7-2 and TRBJ2-1, with 8 bases aligning to TRBD2. This CDR3 has 16 residues. Germline trimming cut 5 bases from V and 7 bases from J; bases unmatched to any gene: 13. Germline-derived CDR1 and CDR2 are SGHTA and FQGNSA. CDR3 sequence (DNA): TGTGCCAGCAGCCCGGTGGCGGGGGGCCGAGTGAATGAGCAGTTCTTC. Residues: CASSPVAGGRVNEQFF.

CDR3 amino acids: CASSTGGDAYEQYF. In DNA, the CDR3 is TGTGCCAGCAGTACCGGGGGGGATGCCTACGAGCAGTACTTC. The chain links TRBV6-5 to TRBJ2-7; 8 bases align to TRBD2. The length of the CDR3 is 14 residues. With V trimmed by 5 bases and J by 2 bases, 5 bases remained unmatched. CDR1 MNHEY and CDR2 SVGAGI come from the germline V gene.

The chain has TRBV7-2 and TRBJ2-7; D may be TRBD2 (6 bases). V lost 5 bases and J lost 0, with 14 bases in between. CDR1 is SGHTA, CDR2 FQGNSA, per germline. The CDR3 consists of 15 residues. The CDR3 reads CASSRPGLSSYEQYF. DNA of the CDR3: TGTGCCAGCAGCCGCCCTGGACTATCCTCCTACGAGCAGTACTTC.

The V call is TRBV30, the J call TRBJ1-3; D is possibly TRBD1 (5 bases). Per the germline V gene, CDR1 is GTSNPN and CDR2 is SVGIG (reference sequence). The CDR3 contains 16 residues. Deletions cut 3 bases from V and 8 bases from J, with 23 bases between. Here the CDR3 DNA reads TGTGCCTGGAGCCGATTAATGACTATCCGGGGGGACACCATATATTTT. Translating gives CAWSRLMTIRGDTIYF.

Here the CDR3 DNA reads TGTGCCAGCAGCTCCGTCGGGTGGGCCAAAAACATTCAGTACTTC. This codes for CASSSVGWAKNIQYF. The V gene is TRBV11-2, the J gene TRBJ2-4; D gene ambiguous. V lost 4 bases and J lost 1, with 11 bases in between. The CDR3 has 15 residues. In germline, CDR1 is SGHAT, CDR2 FQNNGV.

The genes are TRBV30 and TRBJ1-5; a weak D match, TRBD1 (5 bases). The CDR3 runs to 13 residues. Germline V CDR1 and CDR2: GTSNPN, SVGIG (reference sequence). The V end was cut by 1 base, the J end by 1 base, with 5 bases between. CDR3 sequence: CAWSGGSNQPQHF. In DNA form, the CDR3 reads TGTGCCTGGAGTGGGGGCAGCAATCAGCCCCAGCATTTT.

V usage is TRBV21-1 and J usage is TRBJ2-1; the table's D call TRBD1 went unverified against the DNA. TRBV21-1 is marked as a pseudogene. This CDR3 has 18 amino acids. The CDR3: CASSKDRTGADGGNEQFF. The CDR3 coding sequence is TGTGCCAGCAGCAAAGATCGGACAGGGGCCGACGGCGGAAATGAGCAGTTCTTC.

The V call is TRBV19, the J call TRBJ1-2, with 7 bases fitting TRBD1. Trimming cost V 3 bases and J 2 bases; bases outside gene matches: 6. The CDR3 is made up of 15 amino acids. CDR1 and CDR2 from the germline V gene are LNHDA and SQIVND (reference sequence). The CDR3 sequence is CASSIYRGTNYGYTF. CDR3 coding DNA: TGTGCCAGTAGTATCTACAGGGGTACGAACTATGGCTACACCTTC.